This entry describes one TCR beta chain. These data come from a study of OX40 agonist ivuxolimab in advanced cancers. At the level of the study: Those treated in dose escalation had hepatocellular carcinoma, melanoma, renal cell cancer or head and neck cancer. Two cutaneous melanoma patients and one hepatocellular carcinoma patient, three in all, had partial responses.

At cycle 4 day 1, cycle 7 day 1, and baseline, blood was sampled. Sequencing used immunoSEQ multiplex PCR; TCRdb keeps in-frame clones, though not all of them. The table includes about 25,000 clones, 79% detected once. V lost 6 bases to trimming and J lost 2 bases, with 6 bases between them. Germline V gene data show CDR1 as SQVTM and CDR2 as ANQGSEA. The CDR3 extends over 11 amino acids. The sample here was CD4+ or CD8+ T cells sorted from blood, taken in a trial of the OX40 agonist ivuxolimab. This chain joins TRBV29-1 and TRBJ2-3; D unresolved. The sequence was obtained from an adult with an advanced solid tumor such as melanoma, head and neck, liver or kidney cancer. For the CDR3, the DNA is TGCAGCGTGAGATTCACAGATACGCAGTATTTT. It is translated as CSVRFTDTQYF.